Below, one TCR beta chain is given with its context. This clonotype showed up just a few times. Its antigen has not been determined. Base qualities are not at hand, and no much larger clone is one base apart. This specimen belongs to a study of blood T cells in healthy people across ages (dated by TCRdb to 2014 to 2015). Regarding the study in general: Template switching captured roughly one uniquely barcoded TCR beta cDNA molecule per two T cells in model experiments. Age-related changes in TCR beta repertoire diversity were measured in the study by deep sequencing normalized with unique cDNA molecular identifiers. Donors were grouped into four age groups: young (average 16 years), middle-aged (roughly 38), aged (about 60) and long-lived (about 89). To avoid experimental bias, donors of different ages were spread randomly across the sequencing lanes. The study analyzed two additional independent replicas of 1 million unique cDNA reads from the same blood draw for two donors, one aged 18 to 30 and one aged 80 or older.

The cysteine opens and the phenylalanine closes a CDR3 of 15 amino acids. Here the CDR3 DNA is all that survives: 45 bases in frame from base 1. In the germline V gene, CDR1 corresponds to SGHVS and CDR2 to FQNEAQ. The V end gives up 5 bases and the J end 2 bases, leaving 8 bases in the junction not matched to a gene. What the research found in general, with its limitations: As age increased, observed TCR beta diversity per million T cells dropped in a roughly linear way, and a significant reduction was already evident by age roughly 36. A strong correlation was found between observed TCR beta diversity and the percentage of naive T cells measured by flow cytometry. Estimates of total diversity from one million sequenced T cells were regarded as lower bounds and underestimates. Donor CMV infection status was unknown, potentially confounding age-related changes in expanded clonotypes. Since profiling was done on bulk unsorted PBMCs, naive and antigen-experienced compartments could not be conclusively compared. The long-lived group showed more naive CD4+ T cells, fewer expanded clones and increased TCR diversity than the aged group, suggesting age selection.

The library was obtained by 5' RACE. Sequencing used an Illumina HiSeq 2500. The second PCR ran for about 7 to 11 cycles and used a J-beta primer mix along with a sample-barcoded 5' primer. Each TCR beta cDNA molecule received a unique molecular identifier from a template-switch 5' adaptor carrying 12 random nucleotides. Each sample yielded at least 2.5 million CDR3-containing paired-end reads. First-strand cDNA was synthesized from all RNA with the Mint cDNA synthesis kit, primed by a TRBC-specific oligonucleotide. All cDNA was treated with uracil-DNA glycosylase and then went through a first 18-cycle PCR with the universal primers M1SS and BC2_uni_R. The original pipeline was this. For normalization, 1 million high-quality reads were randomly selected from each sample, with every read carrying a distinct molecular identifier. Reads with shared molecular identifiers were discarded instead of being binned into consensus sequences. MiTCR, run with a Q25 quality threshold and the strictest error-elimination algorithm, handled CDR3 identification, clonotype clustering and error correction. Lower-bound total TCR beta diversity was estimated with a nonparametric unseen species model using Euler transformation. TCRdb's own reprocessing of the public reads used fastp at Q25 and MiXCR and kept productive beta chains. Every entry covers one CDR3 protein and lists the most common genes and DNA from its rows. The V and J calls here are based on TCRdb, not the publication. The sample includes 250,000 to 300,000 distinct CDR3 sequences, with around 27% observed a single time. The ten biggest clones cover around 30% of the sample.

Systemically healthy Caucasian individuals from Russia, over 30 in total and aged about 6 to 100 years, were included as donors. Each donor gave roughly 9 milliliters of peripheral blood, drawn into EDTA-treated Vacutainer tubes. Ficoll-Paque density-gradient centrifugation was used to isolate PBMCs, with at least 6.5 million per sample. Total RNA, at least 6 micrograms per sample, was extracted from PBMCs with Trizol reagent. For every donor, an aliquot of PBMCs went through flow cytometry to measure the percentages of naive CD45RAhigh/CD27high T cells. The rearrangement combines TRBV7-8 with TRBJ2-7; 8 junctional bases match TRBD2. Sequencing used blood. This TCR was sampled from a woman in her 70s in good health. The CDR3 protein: CASSPQRERPYEQYF. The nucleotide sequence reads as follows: TGTGCCAGCAGCCCCCAGCGGGAGCGACCCTACGAGCAGTACTTC.